The rows below give T cell receptor beta chains drawn from one sample of a study of blood T cell repertoires in COVID-19. Assay used: immunoSEQ multiplex PCR; TCRdb lists only in-frame clones, some missing. The sample lists about 310,000 clones, roughly 90% occurring once. The specimen sequenced was PBMCs or T cells enriched from blood (not recorded which). These receptors all stem from a middle-aged woman who had recovered from COVID-19. Each CDR3 is given with its conserved first and last residue. D genes are given only for firm matches. The size entry is marked missing in some rows and otherwise reads once, few, many or a size class.

TRBD2,TRBJ2-7,.,TRBV6-6,CASSYKGRAYEQYF,TGTGCCAGCAGTTACAAAGGGAGGGCCTACGAGCAGTACTTC
TRBD1,TRBJ2-7,once,TRBV5-6,CASSWASGQGAEQYF,TGTGCCAGCAGCTGGGCCTCGGGACAGGGCGCCGAGCAGTACTTC
.,TRBJ2-2,.,TRBV10-3,CAIRDSSNTGELFF,TGTGCCATCAGAGATAGCTCGAACACCGGGGAGCTGTTTTTT
.,TRBJ1-2,.,TRBV6-1,CASSDQGSHGYTF,TGTGCCAGCAGTGATCAGGGGAGCCATGGCTACACCTTC
.,TRBJ1-4,.,TRBV25-1,CASTQLGNEKLFF,TGTGCCAGCACACAGTTGGGTAATGAAAAACTGTTTTTT
.,TRBJ1-1,.,TRBV15,CATSTDLNTEAFF,TGTGCCACCAGTACAGACCTAAACACTGAAGCTTTCTTT
.,TRBJ2-1,.,TRBV11-2,CASSLSGVANEQFF,TGTGCCAGCAGCTTATCGGGGGTTGCGAATGAGCAGTTCTTC
TRBD1,TRBJ2-1,.,TRBV2,CASRTDRGTTYNEQFF,TGTGCCAGCAGGACCGACAGGGGGACGACCTACAATGAGCAGTTCTTC
.,TRBJ1-5,.,TRBV3-1/TRBV3-2,CASSQGGDQPQHF,TGTGCCAGCAGCCAAGGGGGAGATCAGCCCCAGCATTTT
.,TRBJ1-2,.,TRBV30,CAWEEHVGGYTF,TGTGCCTGGGAGGAACATGTCGGGGGCTACACCTTC
TRBD1,TRBJ1-2,.,TRBV6-5,CASILTGGDYGYTF,TGTGCCAGCATTCTAACAGGGGGCGACTATGGCTACACCTTC
.,TRBJ2-7,.,TRBV23-1,CASSPIAPGGPYEQYF,TGCGCCAGCAGTCCAATTGCCCCCGGGGGGCCCTACGAGCAGTACTTC
.,TRBJ2-2,.,TRBV2,CASTNSPATGELFF,TGTGCCAGCACTAATAGTCCCGCCACCGGGGAGCTGTTTTTT
TRBD1,TRBJ1-2,.,TRBV12-3/TRBV12-4,CASSLSGGAGYTF,TGTGCCAGCAGTTTGTCAGGGGGAGCTGGCTACACCTTC
TRBD1,TRBJ1-2,.,TRBV7-2,CASSLEDRAGYGYTF,TGTGCCAGCAGCTTAGAGGACAGGGCGGGGTATGGCTACACCTTC
.,TRBJ2-1,.,TRBV21-1,CASSKGSGLAGVYNEQFF,TGTGCCAGCAGCAAAGGGTCCGGACTAGCGGGAGTCTACAATGAGCAGTTCTTC
.,TRBJ1-5,.,TRBV25-1,CASSDSSYSPGAQHF,TGTGCCAGCAGTGATTCATCCTACAGCCCAGGGGCCCAGCATTTT
TRBD2,TRBJ2-5,.,TRBV10-3,CAISERAGGETQYF,TGTGCCATCAGTGAAAGGGCGGGAGGGGAGACCCAGTACTTC
TRBD1,TRBJ1-6,.,TRBV28,CASSSIAGTGRNSPLHF,TGTGCCAGCAGCTCTATCGCCGGGACAGGGCGTAATTCACCCCTCCACTTT
TRBD2,TRBJ2-2,.,TRBV27,CASSQPRAGGGANTGELFF,TGTGCCAGCAGCCAACCAAGGGCAGGTGGGGGGGCGAACACCGGGGAGCTGTTTTTT
TRBD2,TRBJ2-7,.,TRBV7-9,CASSRGGASYSYEQYF,TGTGCCAGCAGCCGGGGGGGTGCTAGCTACTCCTACGAGCAGTACTTC
TRBD2,TRBJ2-1,.,TRBV27,CASSLYTSGRDLSYNEQFF,TGTGCCAGCAGTTTATATACTAGCGGGAGGGATTTATCCTACAATGAGCAGTTCTTC
.,TRBJ1-2,.,TRBV30,CAWSVGGRGYTF,TGTGCCTGGAGTGTAGGAGGGCGCGGCTACACCTTC
TRBD1,TRBJ1-4,.,TRBV24-1,CATSGTGGNEKLFF,TGTGCCACCAGCGGGACAGGGGGTAATGAAAAACTGTTTTTT
TRBD1,TRBJ1-2,.,TRBV30,CAYGTGEAYGYTF,TGTGCCTACGGGACAGGGGAAGCGTATGGCTACACCTTC
.,TRBJ1-5,.,TRBV15,CATSRVVGGNQPQHF,TGTGCCACCAGCAGAGTTGTGGGGGGTAATCAGCCCCAGCATTTT
TRBD1,TRBJ2-7,.,TRBV2,CASSAGQGLEQYF,TGTGCCAGCAGTGCAGGACAGGGGCTCGAGCAGTACTTC
TRBD2,TRBJ2-3,once,TRBV11-2,CASSLGSGGPTDTQYF,TGTGCCAGCAGCTTAGGATCGGGAGGGCCGACAGATACGCAGTATTTT
.,TRBJ2-5,.,TRBV4-3,CASSQEGRQGGAETQYF,TGCGCCAGCAGCCAAGAAGGCAGGCAGGGGGGCGCAGAGACCCAGTACTTC
TRBD1,TRBJ1-2,.,TRBV4-3,CASSPTDRRGYTF,TGCGCCAGCAGCCCCACGGACAGGCGTGGCTACACCTTC
TRBD2,TRBJ2-7,.,TRBV13,CATAPPAGEYEQYF,TGTGCCACCGCCCCCCCAGCGGGGGAATACGAGCAGTACTTC
.,TRBJ1-4,.,TRBV18,CASSPSGGASTNEKLFF,TGTGCCAGCTCACCAAGCGGCGGAGCCTCAACTAATGAAAAACTGTTTTTT
.,TRBJ1-5,once,TRBV10-1,CASSDSDQPQHF,TGCGCCAGCAGTGACAGTGATCAGCCCCAGCATTTT
TRBD1,TRBJ2-3,.,TRBV2,CASSWDRGQTDTQYF,TGTGCCAGCAGTTGGGACAGGGGGCAAACAGATACGCAGTATTTT
TRBD1,TRBJ2-7,few,TRBV29-1,CSVEGQGYEQYF,TGCAGCGTTGAGGGACAGGGCTACGAGCAGTACTTC
TRBD1,TRBJ2-1,.,TRBV18,CASSPVGQGSYNEQFF,TGTGCCAGCTCACCAGTTGGACAGGGTTCCTACAATGAGCAGTTCTTC
.,TRBJ2-7,.,TRBV28,CAWGQTGEQYF,TGTGCCTGGGGACAAACGGGCGAGCAGTACTTC
.,TRBJ1-5,.,TRBV28,CASSFRGAPNQPQHF,TGTGCCAGCAGTTTTCGGGGGGCGCCCAATCAGCCCCAGCATTTT
.,TRBJ1-5,.,TRBV19,CASNPQGRQPQHF,TGTGCCAGTAATCCACAGGGAAGGCAGCCCCAGCATTTT
.,TRBJ1-5,.,TRBV19,CASADRGLDQPQHF,TGTGCCAGTGCGGACAGAGGTCTCGATCAGCCCCAGCATTTT
.,TRBJ2-3,.,TRBV5-4,CASSLDLTDTQYF,TGTGCCAGCAGCTTGGATCTCACAGATACGCAGTATTTT
TRBD1,TRBJ1-5,.,TRBV19,CASSPMTGEQPQHF,TGTGCCAGTAGTCCCATGACAGGGGAACAGCCCCAGCATTTT
.,TRBJ2-1,.,TRBV12-3/TRBV12-4,CASSPRNEQFF,TGTGCCAGCAGCCCCCGGAATGAGCAGTTCTTC
.,TRBJ1-2,.,TRBV6-1,CASSEAGRRNTF,TGTGCCAGCAGTGAAGCGGGCAGGAGGAACACCTTC
TRBD2,TRBJ2-7,once,TRBV28,CASTEGFGGTYEQYF,TGTGCCAGCACCGAAGGGTTCGGGGGGACCTACGAGCAGTACTTC
TRBD2,TRBJ2-7,once,TRBV7-2,CASSPRPGGYEQYF,TGTGCCAGCAGCCCCCGTCCGGGGGGCTACGAGCAGTACTTC
TRBD1,TRBJ2-7,.,TRBV6-2/TRBV6-3,CASSFDLDRGTGDEQYF,TGTGCCAGCAGTTTTGACCTTGACAGGGGTACAGGGGACGAGCAGTACTTC
.,TRBJ2-3,once,TRBV5-6,CASSLGLATDTQYF,TGTGCCAGCAGCTTGGGACTGGCCACAGATACGCAGTATTTT
TRBD1,TRBJ2-3,.,TRBV18,CASSPEQGALTQYF,TGTGCCAGCTCACCGGAACAGGGGGCGCTTACGCAGTATTTT
TRBD1,TRBJ1-1,.,TRBV7-9,CASSRGTGGTIEAFF,TGTGCCAGCAGCCGCGGGACAGGCGGAACAATTGAAGCTTTCTTT
TRBD1,TRBJ1-1,.,TRBV28,CASSTGTGGPRTEAFF,TGTGCCAGCAGTACGGGGACAGGGGGCCCCCGCACCGAAGCTTTCTTT
TRBD1,TRBJ2-7,.,TRBV24-1,CATSALDRALYEQYF,TGTGCCACCAGTGCCCTGGACAGGGCCTTGTACGAGCAGTACTTC
TRBD2,TRBJ2-7,.,TRBV7-2,CASSGTSGSVQYF,TGTGCCAGCAGTGGGACTAGCGGGAGTGTGCAGTACTTC
.,TRBJ2-7,.,TRBV5-6,CASSSLALEQYF,TGTGCCAGCAGCTCCCTGGCCCTCGAGCAGTACTTC
.,TRBJ2-7,.,TRBV18,CASSPGAYYEQYF,TGTGCCAGCTCACCGGGGGCCTACTACGAGCAGTACTTC
TRBD1,TRBJ1-1,.,TRBV11-3,CASSPGTGEAFF,TGTGCCAGCAGCCCCGGGACAGGGGAAGCTTTCTTT
.,TRBJ2-3,.,TRBV4-1,CASSQDRTDTQYF,TGCGCCAGCAGCCAAGATAGAACAGATACGCAGTATTTT
.,TRBJ1-5,.,TRBV3-1/TRBV3-2,CASSQGTSNQPQHF,TGTGCCAGCAGCCAAGGGACAAGCAATCAGCCCCAGCATTTT
.,TRBJ2-5,.,TRBV3-1/TRBV3-2,CASSHIPGEGETQYF,TGTGCCAGCAGCCACATTCCGGGAGAAGGAGAGACCCAGTACTTC